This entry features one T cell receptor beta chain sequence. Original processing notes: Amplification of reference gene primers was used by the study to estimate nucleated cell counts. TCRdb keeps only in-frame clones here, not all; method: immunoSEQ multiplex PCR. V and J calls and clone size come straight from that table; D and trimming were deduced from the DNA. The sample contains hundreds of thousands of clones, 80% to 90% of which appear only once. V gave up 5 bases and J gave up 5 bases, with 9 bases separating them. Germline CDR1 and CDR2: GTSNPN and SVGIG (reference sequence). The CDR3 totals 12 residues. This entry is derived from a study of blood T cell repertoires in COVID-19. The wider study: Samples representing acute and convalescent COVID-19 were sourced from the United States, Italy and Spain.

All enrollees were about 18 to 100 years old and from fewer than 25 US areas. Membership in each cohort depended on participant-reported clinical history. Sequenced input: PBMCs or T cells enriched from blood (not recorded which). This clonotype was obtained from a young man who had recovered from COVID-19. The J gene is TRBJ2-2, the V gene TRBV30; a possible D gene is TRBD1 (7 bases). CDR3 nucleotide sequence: TGTGCCTGGTCAGGGGGGACCGGGGAGCTGTTTTTT. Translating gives CAWSGGTGELFF.